This T cell receptor beta chain came from a study of T cell repertoires in cytomegalovirus infection. Study-level information: From public TCR beta signatures came an indication of both CMV infection and matching HLA type.

MiXCR, applied by TCRdb to the reads, yields one record per CDR3 protein. The table has 510,000 or so distinct CDR3 sequences, 26% seen once. The table lists this clonotype with a few counts. The sequenced material came from PBMCs. This receptor was taken from a human donor in good health (CMV status not recorded). Some clones in this sample may be carry-over from other donors' samples.

The CDR3 here is CASSYSNRGLGETQYF. In DNA form, the CDR3 reads TGTGCCAGCAGTTACTCGAACCGGGGGTTGGGCGAGACCCAGTACTTC. The V call is TRBV6-5, the J call TRBJ2-5, with a tentative D call TRBD2 (6 bases). From germline, CDR1 is MNHEY and CDR2 SVGAGI. The CDR3 has 16 amino acids. V gave up 0 bases and J gave up 5 bases, with 16 bases separating them.